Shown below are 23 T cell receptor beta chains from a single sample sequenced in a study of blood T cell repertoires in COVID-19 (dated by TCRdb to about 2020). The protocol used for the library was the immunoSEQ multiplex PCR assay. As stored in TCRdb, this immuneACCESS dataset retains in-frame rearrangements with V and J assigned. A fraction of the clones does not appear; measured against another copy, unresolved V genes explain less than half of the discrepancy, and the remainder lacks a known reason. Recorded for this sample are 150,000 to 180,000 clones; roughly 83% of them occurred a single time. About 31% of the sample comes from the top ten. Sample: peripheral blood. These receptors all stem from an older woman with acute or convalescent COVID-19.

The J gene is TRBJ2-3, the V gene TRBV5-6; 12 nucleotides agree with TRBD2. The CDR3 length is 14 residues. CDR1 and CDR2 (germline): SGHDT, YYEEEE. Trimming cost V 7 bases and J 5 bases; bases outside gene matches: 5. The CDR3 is CASQGGLAGDTQYF. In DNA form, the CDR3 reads TGTGCCAGCCAGGGGGGACTAGCGGGAGATACGCAGTATTTT.

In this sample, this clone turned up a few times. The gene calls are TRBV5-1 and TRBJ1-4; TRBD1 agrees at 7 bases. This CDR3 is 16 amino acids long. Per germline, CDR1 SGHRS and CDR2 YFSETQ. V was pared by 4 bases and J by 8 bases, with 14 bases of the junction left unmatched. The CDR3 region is CASSEGQHTTAEKLFF. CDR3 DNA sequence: TGCGCCAGCAGCGAGGGACAGCATACAACTGCGGAAAAACTGTTTTTT. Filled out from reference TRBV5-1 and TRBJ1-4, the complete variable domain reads KAGVTQTPRYLIKTRGQQVTLSCSPISGHRSVSWYQQTPGQGLQFLFEYFSETQRNKGNFPGRFSGRQFSNSRSEMNVSTLELGDSALYLCASSEGQHTTAEKLFFGSGTQLSVL.

The CDR3 DNA is TGTGCCAGCAACGCGGGACTAGCGGGGGGACATACGCAGTATTTT. It yields the protein CASNAGLAGGHTQYF. The gene calls are TRBV6-5 and TRBJ2-3; 15 bases map to TRBD2. There are 15 residues in the CDR3. Looked up from germline, CDR1 is MNHEY and CDR2 is SVGAGI. The J segment lost 7 bases and the V segment lost 7 bases, leaving 6 bases of the junction unmatched.

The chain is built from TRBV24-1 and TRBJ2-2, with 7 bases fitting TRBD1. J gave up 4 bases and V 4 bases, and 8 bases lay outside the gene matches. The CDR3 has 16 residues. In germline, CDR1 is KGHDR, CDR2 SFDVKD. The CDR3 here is CATSDYRGRGTGELFF. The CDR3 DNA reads TGTGCCACCAGTGACTACAGGGGACGGGGCACCGGGGAGCTGTTTTTT.

The chain's CDR3 is CATSRGGDGFDGYTF. In DNA form, the CDR3 reads TGTGCCACCAGCAGAGGGGGGGACGGTTTCGATGGCTACACCTTC. The chain combines TRBV15 with TRBJ1-2; D may be TRBD1 (5 bases). The CDR3 covers 15 residues. Germline V lookup: CDR1 LNHNV, CDR2 YYDKDF (reference sequence). V lost 1 base, J lost 6 bases, and 15 bases lay in between.

As DNA, the CDR3 is TGCGCCAGCAGCCAGGGAAACACCGGGGAGCTGTTTTTT. This translates into CASSQGNTGELFF. The genes are TRBV5-1 and TRBJ2-2; D might be TRBD1 (5 bases). CDR1 SGHRS and CDR2 YFSETQ come from the germline V gene. V shed 4 bases and J shed 2 bases, with 6 bases lying between them. This CDR3 has 13 amino acids.

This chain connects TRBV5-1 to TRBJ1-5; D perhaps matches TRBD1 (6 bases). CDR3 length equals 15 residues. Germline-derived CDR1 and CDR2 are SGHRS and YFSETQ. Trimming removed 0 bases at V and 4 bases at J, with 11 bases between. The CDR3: CASSLAGQLNQPQHF. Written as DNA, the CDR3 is TGCGCCAGCAGCTTGGCCGGACAGTTAAATCAGCCCCAGCATTTT.

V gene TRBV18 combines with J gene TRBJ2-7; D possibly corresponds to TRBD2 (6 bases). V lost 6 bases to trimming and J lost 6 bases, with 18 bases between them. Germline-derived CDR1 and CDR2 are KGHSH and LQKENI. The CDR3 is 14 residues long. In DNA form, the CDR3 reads TGTGCCAGCTCCTCCTTGGGCAGGGAGGCCGAGCAGTACTTC. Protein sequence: CASSSLGREAEQYF.

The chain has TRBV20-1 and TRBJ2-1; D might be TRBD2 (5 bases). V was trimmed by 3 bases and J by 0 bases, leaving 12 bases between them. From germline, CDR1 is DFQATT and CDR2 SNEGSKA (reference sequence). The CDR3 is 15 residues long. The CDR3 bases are TGCAGTGCTAGTAGCCGACTAATCTCCTACAATGAGCAGTTCTTC. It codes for CSASSRLISYNEQFF.

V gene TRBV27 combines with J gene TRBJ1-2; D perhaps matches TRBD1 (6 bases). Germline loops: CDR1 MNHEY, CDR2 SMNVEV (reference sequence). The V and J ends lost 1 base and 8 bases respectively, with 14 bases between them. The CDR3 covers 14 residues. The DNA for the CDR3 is TGTGCCAGCAGTTTATGGGGCGGGGGCCGGGGCTACACCTTC. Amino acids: CASSLWGGGRGYTF.

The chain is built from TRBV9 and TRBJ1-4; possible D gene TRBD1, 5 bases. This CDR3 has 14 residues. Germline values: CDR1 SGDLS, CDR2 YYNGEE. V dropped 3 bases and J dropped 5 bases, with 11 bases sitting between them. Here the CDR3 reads CASSETALNEKLFF. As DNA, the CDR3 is TGTGCCAGCAGCGAGACAGCCCTGAATGAAAAACTGTTTTTT. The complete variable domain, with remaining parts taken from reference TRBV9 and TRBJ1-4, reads DSGVTQTPKHLITATGQRVTLRCSPRSGDLSVYWYQQSLDQGLQFLIQYYNGEERAKGNILERFSAQQFPDLHSELNLSSLELGDSALYFCASSETALNEKLFFGSGTQLSVL.

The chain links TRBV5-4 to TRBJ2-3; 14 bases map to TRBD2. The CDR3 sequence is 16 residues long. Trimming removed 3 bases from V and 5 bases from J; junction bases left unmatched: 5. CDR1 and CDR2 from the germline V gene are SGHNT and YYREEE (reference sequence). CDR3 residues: CASSSGLAGVRDTQYF. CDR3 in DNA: TGTGCCAGCAGCTCGGGACTAGCGGGGGTGAGAGATACGCAGTATTTT.

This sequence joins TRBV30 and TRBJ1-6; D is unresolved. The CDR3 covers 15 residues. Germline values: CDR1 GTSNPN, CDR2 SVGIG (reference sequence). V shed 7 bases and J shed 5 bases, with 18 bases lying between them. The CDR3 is CAYRTKRAHNSPLHF. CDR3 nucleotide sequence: TGTGCCTACCGAACAAAGAGGGCTCATAATTCACCCCTCCACTTT.

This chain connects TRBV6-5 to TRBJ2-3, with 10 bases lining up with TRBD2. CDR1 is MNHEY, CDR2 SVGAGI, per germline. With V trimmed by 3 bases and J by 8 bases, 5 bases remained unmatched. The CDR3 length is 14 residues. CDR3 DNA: TGTGCCAGCAGTTATCTAGCGGGGGAGGGTACGCAGTATTTT. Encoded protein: CASSYLAGEGTQYF.

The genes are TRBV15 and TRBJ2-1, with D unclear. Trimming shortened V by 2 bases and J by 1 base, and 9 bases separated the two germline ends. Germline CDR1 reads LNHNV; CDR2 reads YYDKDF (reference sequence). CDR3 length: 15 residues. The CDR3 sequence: CATSRLQASYNEQFF. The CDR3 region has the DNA TGTGCCACCAGCAGACTCCAGGCTTCCTACAATGAGCAGTTCTTC.

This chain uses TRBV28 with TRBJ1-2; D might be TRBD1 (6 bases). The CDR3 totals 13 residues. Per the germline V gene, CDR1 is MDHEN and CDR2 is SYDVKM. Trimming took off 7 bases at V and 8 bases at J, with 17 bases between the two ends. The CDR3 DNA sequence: TGTGCCAGCACGCTTGCAGGGGTAGGCGGCTACACCTTC. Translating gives CASTLAGVGGYTF.

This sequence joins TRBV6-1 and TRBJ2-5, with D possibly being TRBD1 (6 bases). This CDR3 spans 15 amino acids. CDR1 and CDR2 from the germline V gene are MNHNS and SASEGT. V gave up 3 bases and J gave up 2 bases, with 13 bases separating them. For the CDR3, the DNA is TGTGCCAGCAGTGAGAGGGGGTTCGCTCAAGAGACCCAGTACTTC. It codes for CASSERGFAQETQYF.

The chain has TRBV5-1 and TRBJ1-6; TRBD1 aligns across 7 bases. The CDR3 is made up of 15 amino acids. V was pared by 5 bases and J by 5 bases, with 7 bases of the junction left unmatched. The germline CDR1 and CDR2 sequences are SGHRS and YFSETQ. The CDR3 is CASRDDRVDNSPLHF. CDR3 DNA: TGCGCCAGCAGGGACGACAGGGTAGATAATTCACCCCTCCACTTT.

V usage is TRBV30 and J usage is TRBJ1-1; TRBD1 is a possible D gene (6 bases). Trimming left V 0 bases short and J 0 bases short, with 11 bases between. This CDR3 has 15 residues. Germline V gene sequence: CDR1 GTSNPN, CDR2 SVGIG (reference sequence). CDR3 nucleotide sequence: TGTGCCTGGAGTGTACAGGGTTCGGTGAACACTGAAGCTTTCTTT. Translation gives CAWSVQGSVNTEAFF.

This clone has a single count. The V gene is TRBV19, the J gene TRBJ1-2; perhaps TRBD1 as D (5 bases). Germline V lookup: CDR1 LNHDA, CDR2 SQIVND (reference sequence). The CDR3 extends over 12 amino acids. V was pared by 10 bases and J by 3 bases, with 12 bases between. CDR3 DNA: TGTGCCATTCTCAGGGATGACTATGGCTACACCTTC. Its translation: CAILRDDYGYTF. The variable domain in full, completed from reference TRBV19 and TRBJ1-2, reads DGGITQSPKYLFRKEGQNVTLSCEQNLNHDAMYWYRQDPGQGLRLIYYSQIVNDFQKGDIAEGYSVSREKKESFPLTVTSAQKNPTAFYLCAILRDDYGYTFGSGTRLTVV.

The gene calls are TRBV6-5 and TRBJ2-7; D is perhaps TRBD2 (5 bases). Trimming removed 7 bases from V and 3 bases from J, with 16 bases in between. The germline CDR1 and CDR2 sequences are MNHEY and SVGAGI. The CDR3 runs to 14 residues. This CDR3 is CASMEAGGIYEQYV. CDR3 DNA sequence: TGTGCCAGCATGGAGGCAGGAGGAATCTACGAGCAGTACGTC.

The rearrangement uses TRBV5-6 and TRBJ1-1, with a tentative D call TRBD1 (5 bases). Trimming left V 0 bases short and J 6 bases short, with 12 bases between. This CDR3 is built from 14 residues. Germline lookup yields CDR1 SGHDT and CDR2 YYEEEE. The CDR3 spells CASSLGTGGAEAFF. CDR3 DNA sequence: TGTGCCAGCAGCTTGGGTACAGGCGGGGCTGAAGCTTTCTTT.

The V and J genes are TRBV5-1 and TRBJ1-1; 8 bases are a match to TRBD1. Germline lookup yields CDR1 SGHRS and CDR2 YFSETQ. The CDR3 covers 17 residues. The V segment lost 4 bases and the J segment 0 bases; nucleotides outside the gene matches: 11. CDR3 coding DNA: TGCGCCAGCAGCGGGACAGGAGCCAGCTCTTTGAACACTGAAGCTTTCTTT. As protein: CASSGTGASSLNTEAFF.